A single T cell receptor (beta chain) is shown here with its context. The data derive from a study of blood T cell repertoires in COVID-19. Study as a whole: Acute-phase and convalescent COVID-19 samples originated in the United States, Italy and Spain. PBMCs, B-cell-depleted T cells, or T cells were the source of the cDNA or gDNA that made up the material.

The authors' processing: Amplification of reference gene primers was used by the study to estimate nucleated cell counts. TCRdb's table, derived via immunoSEQ multiplex PCR, lists solely in-frame clones and lacks some. V and J calls and clone size are given by that table; D and trimming were obtained from the DNA. The data contain around 250,000 clones, approximately 82% of them singletons. The CDR3 contains 15 residues. Germline CDR1 and CDR2: KGHDR and SFDVKD. Deletions cut 4 bases from V and 7 bases from J, with 16 bases between. The V and J genes are TRBV24-1 and TRBJ1-5; TRBD1 might be the D (5 bases). This receptor was obtained from a man in his forties or fifties with active or convalescent COVID-19. Sequencing used peripheral blood. CDR3 region: CATSEAGRKEQPQHF. CDR3 in DNA: TGTGCCACCAGTGAAGCAGGGAGGAAGGAACAGCCCCAGCATTTT.